Listed here are 27 T cell receptor beta chains from one sample, sequenced in a study of cytomegalovirus exposure and HLA in healthy donors. Assay used: immunoSEQ multiplex PCR; TCRdb lists only in-frame clones, some missing. The sample yields more than 45,000 clones, nearly 90% seen once. The sequenced sample was PBMCs. The receptors here all came from a woman between 18 and 30 years old in good health and CMV-seronegative.

The chain combines TRBV5-1 with TRBJ1-2, with D tentatively TRBD1 (5 bases). V dropped 6 bases and J dropped 4 bases, with 16 bases sitting between them. CDR3 size: 14 residues. Germline V lookup: CDR1 SGHRS, CDR2 YFSETQ. The CDR3 bases are TGCGCCAGCATGGACACAGCCTCCGCCTATGGCTACACCTTC. Encoded protein: CASMDTASAYGYTF.

V and J are TRBV11-1 and TRBJ2-7; 9 bases are shared with TRBD2. The CDR3 totals 15 residues. J lost 5 bases, V lost 5 bases, and 10 bases had no gene match. Germline CDR1 reads SGHAT; CDR2 reads FQDESV (reference sequence). The CDR3 nucleotides read TGTGCCAGCAGCCCGTCCGCGGGAGGGCCCCACGAGCAGTACTTC. It yields the protein CASSPSAGGPHEQYF.

The CDR3: CASSLGTGETQYF. CDR3 bases: TGCGCCAGCAGCTTGGGGACAGGAGAGACCCAGTACTTC. This chain links TRBV5-1 with TRBJ2-5; 7 bases match TRBD1. Trimming took 0 bases from V and 4 from J; bases not matched to a gene: 0. The CDR3 loop spans 13 amino acids. CDR1 SGHRS and CDR2 YFSETQ come from the germline V gene.

The genes are TRBV19 and TRBJ1-4, with 8 bases that match TRBD1. This CDR3 contains 15 residues. Losses at the gene ends were 6 bases for V and 0 bases for J; bases not matched to a gene: 3. Germline CDR1 reads LNHDA; CDR2 reads SQIVND (reference sequence). CDR3 amino acids: CASRGTGATNEKLFF. The CDR3 nucleotides are TGTGCCAGTAGAGGGACAGGCGCAACTAATGAAAAACTGTTTTTT. Drawing the rest from reference TRBV19 and TRBJ1-4, the complete variable domain is DGGITQSPKYLFRKEGQNVTLSCEQNLNHDAMYWYRQDPGQGLRLIYYSQIVNDFQKGDIAEGYSVSREKKESFPLTVTSAQKNPTAFYLCASRGTGATNEKLFFGSGTQLSVL.

V usage is TRBV27 and J usage is TRBJ1-2, with D possibly TRBD1 on 5 matching bases. The length of the CDR3 is 15 residues. Trimming took off 1 base at V and 4 bases at J, with 13 bases between the two ends. In germline, CDR1 is MNHEY, CDR2 SMNVEV (reference sequence). CDR3 region: CASSLLGQGIYGYTF. DNA of the CDR3: TGTGCCAGCAGTTTATTGGGGCAGGGAATCTATGGCTACACCTTC.

The gene calls are TRBV5-1 and TRBJ2-7, with 7 nucleotides matching TRBD1. Germline V lookup: CDR1 SGHRS, CDR2 YFSETQ. V lost 4 bases to trimming and J lost 6 bases; unmatched junction nucleotides: 10. This CDR3 has 14 residues. The CDR3 protein is CASSETGQQGEQYF. The DNA for the CDR3 is TGCGCCAGCAGCGAAACGGGACAGCAGGGCGAGCAGTACTTC.

The CDR3 reads CASSTQGAAGLEQYF. For the CDR3, the DNA is TGTGCCAGCAGTACACAGGGGGCAGCCGGACTCGAGCAGTACTTC. V is TRBV28 and J is TRBJ2-7; 9 bases align to TRBD1. The CDR3 sequence is 15 residues long. Trimming took 5 bases from V and 6 from J; bases not matched to a gene: 11. CDR1 is MDHEN and CDR2 is SYDVKM in the germline V gene. The full variable domain, in which reference TRBV28 and TRBJ2-7 provide the parts outside the CDR3, is DVKVTQSSRYLVKRTGEKVFLECVQDMDHENMFWYRQDPGLGLRLIYFSYDVKMKEKGDIPEGYSVSREKKERFSLILESASTNQTSMYLCASSTQGAAGLEQYFGPGTRLTVT.

The chain links TRBV19 to TRBJ2-6; no clear D. From germline, CDR1 is LNHDA and CDR2 SQIVND (reference sequence). Deletions cut 10 bases from V and 4 bases from J, with 5 bases between. The CDR3 is made up of 11 amino acids. CDR3 loop: CATVGANVLTF. CDR3 coding DNA: TGTGCCACCGTAGGGGCCAACGTCCTGACTTTC.

The genes are TRBV6-1 and TRBJ1-5, with a tentative D call TRBD1 (6 bases). Germline V gives CDR1 MNHNS, CDR2 SASEGT. The length of the CDR3 is 17 residues. V dropped 4 bases and J dropped 0 bases, with 16 bases sitting between them. CDR3 bases: TGTGCCAGCAGTGGATTGGACAGCGGGAATAGCAATCAGCCCCAGCATTTT. Its translation: CASSGLDSGNSNQPQHF.

The V and J genes are TRBV5-4 and TRBJ2-6; 16 nucleotides match TRBD2. CDR1 SGHNT and CDR2 YYREEE come from the germline V gene (reference sequence). This CDR3 has 18 amino acids. V trimming: 4 bases; J trimming: 2 bases; junction bases outside the gene matches: 3. The CDR3 loop is CASSLGLAGGAGANVLTF. The CDR3 DNA reads TGTGCCAGCAGCCTGGGACTAGCGGGAGGGGCTGGGGCCAACGTCCTGACTTTC.

The V gene is TRBV7-3, the J gene TRBJ1-2, with 9 bases matching TRBD1. V trimming: 5 bases; J trimming: 5 bases; junction bases outside the gene matches: 12. This CDR3 has 16 amino acids. CDR1 SGHTA and CDR2 FQGTGA come from the germline V gene. The CDR3 region has the DNA TGTGCCAGCAGCCCCGGGGGGGGGACAGGGCTTTATGGCTACACCTTC. Protein product: CASSPGGGTGLYGYTF.

J is TRBJ1-1 and V is TRBV6-6; perhaps TRBD1 as D (6 bases). The CDR3 extends over 13 amino acids. The V gene lost 6 bases and the J gene lost 1 base, with 9 bases spanning the gap. CDR1 is MNHNY and CDR2 is SVGAGI in the germline V gene (reference sequence). The CDR3 DNA follows: TGTGCCAGCAGGCCGGGACAGAACACTGAAGCTTTCTTT. Translated, it gives CASRPGQNTEAFF.

The chain uses TRBV9 and TRBJ1-1, with TRBD1 identical over 7 bases. This CDR3 has 13 residues. Germline CDR1 is SGDLS and CDR2 is YYNGEE. V gave up 4 bases and J gave up 3 bases; unmatched junction bases: 3. The chain's CDR3 is CASSTGQDTEAFF. CDR3 in DNA: TGTGCCAGCAGCACCGGACAGGACACTGAAGCTTTCTTT.

The CDR3 loop is CASQSMDRDSEAFF. CDR3 in DNA: TGCGCCAGCCAATCTATGGATCGGGACAGTGAAGCTTTCTTT. The chain carries TRBV5-1 and TRBJ1-1; 7 nucleotides match TRBD1. Germline values: CDR1 SGHRS, CDR2 YFSETQ. Unmatched junction bases numbered 13, after V lost 7 bases and J lost 7 bases. This CDR3 has 14 residues.

The chain recombines TRBV4-3 with TRBJ2-7; 16 bases agree with TRBD2. The V segment lost 7 bases and the J segment 3 bases; nucleotides outside the gene matches: 15. CDR1 and CDR2 from the germline V gene are LGHNA and YSLEER. CDR3 length: 19 amino acids. CDR3 residues: CASTGTGTSGRGRHYEQYF. For the CDR3, the DNA is TGCGCCAGCACGGGTACCGGGACTAGCGGGAGGGGGAGACACTACGAGCAGTACTTC.

A single count supports this clone. The rearrangement joins TRBV9 to TRBJ2-2; TRBD2 is a possible D gene (5 bases). V was pared by 4 bases and J by 1 base, with 11 bases between. The CDR3 length is 15 residues. Per the germline V gene, CDR1 is SGDLS and CDR2 is YYNGEE. CDR3 sequence reads: CASSNSAGNTGELFF. The CDR3 DNA sequence: TGTGCCAGCAGCAACTCCGCGGGGAACACCGGGGAGCTGTTTTTT.

The chain combines TRBV10-2 with TRBJ2-1; 10 bases line up with TRBD2. This CDR3 is built from 14 residues. V dropped 6 bases and J dropped 9; count of bases not matched to a gene: 8. Germline CDR1 WSHSY, CDR2 SAAADI. CDR3 nucleotide sequence: TGCGCCAGCAGAATAGCGGGGGGTCCGGGTGAGCAGTTCTTC. Amino acid sequence: CASRIAGGPGEQFF.

V and J are TRBV6-5 and TRBJ1-2; 9 nucleotides line up with TRBD1. Per germline, CDR1 MNHEY and CDR2 SVGAGI. The CDR3 runs to 13 residues. J gave up 8 bases and V 6 bases, and 7 bases lay outside the gene matches. The DNA of the CDR3 is TGTGCCAGCAGGGGGGGACAGGGCGGCGGCTACACCTTC. This translates into CASRGGQGGGYTF.

The V call is TRBV2, the J call TRBJ2-5; unclear D gene. Germline V gives CDR1 SNHLY, CDR2 FYNNEI. Trimming removed 7 bases from V and 5 bases from J, with 14 bases in between. This CDR3 comprises 13 residues. Here the CDR3 reads CASTPLSPETQYF. The CDR3 DNA sequence: TGTGCCAGCACCCCCCTAAGTCCGGAGACCCAGTACTTC.

The chain has TRBV30 and TRBJ1-4; no firm D call. The CDR3 totals 14 residues. Per germline, CDR1 GTSNPN and CDR2 SVGIG (reference sequence). V lost 3 bases, J lost 5 bases, and 13 bases lay in between. DNA of the CDR3: TGTGCCTGGAGCGTATCTAGCGGGAATGAAAAACTGTTTTTT. As protein: CAWSVSSGNEKLFF.

The genes are TRBV4-1 and TRBJ2-3, with 9 positions matching TRBD2. V was pared by 0 bases and J by 1 base, with 14 bases of the junction left unmatched. Per germline, CDR1 MGHRA and CDR2 YSYEKL. The CDR3 consists of 20 residues. CDR3 protein: CASSQDLGASSGIGTDTQYF. As DNA, the CDR3 is TGCGCCAGCAGCCAAGATCTTGGAGCCTCTAGCGGGATTGGCACAGATACGCAGTATTTT.

J is TRBJ2-7 and V is TRBV6-6, with 7 bases lining up with TRBD2. CDR3 size: 14 residues. CDR1 and CDR2 from the germline V gene are MNHNY and SVGAGI (reference sequence). V was pared by 6 bases and J by 2 bases, with 7 bases of the junction left unmatched. The CDR3 coding sequence is TGTGCCAGCAGCATGAGCGGGACCGCCTACGAGCAGTACTTC. This translates into CASSMSGTAYEQYF.

The chain carries TRBV14 and TRBJ1-6; the D gene is possibly TRBD1 (5 bases). With 4 bases removed from V and 8 bases from J, the gap between germline ends came to 9 bases. The CDR3 covers 13 residues. The V gene's germline CDR1 is SGHDN and CDR2 FVKESK. CDR3 protein: CASSPLGDSPLHF. CDR3 sequence (DNA): TGTGCCAGCAGCCCTCTAGGGGATTCACCCCTCCACTTT.

CDR3 loop: CASSPSAGRGTYEQYF. CDR3 nucleotides: TGTGCCAGCAGCCCCTCAGCGGGAAGGGGGACCTACGAGCAGTACTTC. This chain links TRBV7-3 with TRBJ2-7; D is perhaps TRBD2 (7 bases). The germline gives CDR1 SGHTA, CDR2 FQGTGA. Trimming removed 5 bases from V and 2 bases from J, with 19 bases in between. The CDR3 is 16 residues long. Together with reference TRBV7-3 and TRBJ2-7, the CDR3 gives the full variable domain: GAGVSQTPSNKVTEKGKYVELRCDPISGHTALYWYRQSLGQGPEFLIYFQGTGAADDSGLPNDRFFAVRPEGSVSTLKIQRTERGDSAVYLCASSPSAGRGTYEQYFGPGTRLTVT.

The chain couples TRBV28 to TRBJ2-7, with TRBD1 matching 8 bases. The CDR3 consists of 13 residues. The junction had 6 bases not matched to a gene; V was cut back by 6 bases and J by 5 bases. From germline, CDR1 is MDHEN and CDR2 SYDVKM. CDR3 protein: CASSPDRVNEQYF. The DNA for the CDR3 is TGTGCCAGCAGCCCGGACAGGGTGAACGAGCAGTACTTC.

The genes are TRBV5-1 and TRBJ2-1, with 7 bases lining up with TRBD1. Looked up from germline, CDR1 is SGHRS and CDR2 is YFSETQ. This CDR3 has 17 residues. The V segment lost 4 bases and the J segment 5 bases; nucleotides outside the gene matches: 15. This chain's CDR3 is CASSDAWLGQKHNEQFF. CDR3 sequence (DNA): TGCGCCAGCAGCGATGCTTGGCTGGGACAGAAACACAATGAGCAGTTCTTC.

The J gene is TRBJ1-1, the V gene TRBV19, with a weak D call TRBD1 (6 bases). The CDR3 has 15 amino acids. CDR1 is LNHDA, CDR2 SQIVND, per germline (reference sequence). Trimming took 5 bases from V and 1 from J, leaving 14 bases between them. This CDR3 reads CASSATGTTNTEAFF. CDR3 DNA: TGTGCCAGTAGTGCGACCGGGACAACGAACACTGAAGCTTTCTTT.